The TCR beta chain under discussion was sequenced for a study of CD8 T cells in ankylosing spondylitis. Overall study results and limits: Reactive arthritis synovial fluid and blood were previously reported to contain some motif variants. Disease-linked clones had a CD8+ phenotype and relatively low frequency in peripheral blood.

This clonotype was observed at least ten times. Its antigen remains unknown. From germline, CDR1 is SGHAT and CDR2 FQNNGV. The CDR3 covers 15 residues. The V end was cut by 5 bases, the J end by 2 bases, with 14 bases between. The authors made TCR beta libraries by quantitative 5'-RACE with molecular barcodes. MiXCR, applied by TCRdb to the 5' RACE reads, yields one record per CDR3 protein. The table includes about 190,000 distinct CDR3 sequences, approximately 12% detected once. The clonotype comes from a female donor with ankylosing spondylitis or in good health (not recorded which). The sequencing sample was made of blood, either unsorted or a sorted T cell fraction (not recorded which). The chain carries TRBV11-2 and TRBJ2-3, with D perhaps given as TRBD1 or TRBD2 (5 bases each). The CDR3 loop reads CASSPPGRPTDTQYF. CDR3 DNA sequence: TGTGCCAGCAGCCCCCCGGGGCGACCCACAGATACGCAGTATTTT. The full variable domain, rest sourced from reference TRBV11-2 and TRBJ2-3, is EAGVAQSPRYKIIEKRQSVAFWCNPISGHATLYWYQQILGQGPKLLIQFQNNGVVDDSQLPKDRFSAERLKGVDSTLKIQPAKLEDSAVYLCASSPPGRPTDTQYFGPGTRLTVL.